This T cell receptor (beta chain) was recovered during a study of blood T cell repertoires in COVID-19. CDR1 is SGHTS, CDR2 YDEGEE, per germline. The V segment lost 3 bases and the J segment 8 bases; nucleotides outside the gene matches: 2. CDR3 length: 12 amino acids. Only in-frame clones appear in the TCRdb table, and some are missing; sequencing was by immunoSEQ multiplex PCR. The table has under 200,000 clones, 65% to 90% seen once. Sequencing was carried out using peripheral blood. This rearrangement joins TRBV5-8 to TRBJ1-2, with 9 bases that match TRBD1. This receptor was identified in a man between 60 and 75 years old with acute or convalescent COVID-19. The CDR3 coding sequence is TGTGCCAGCAGCTCCGGGACAGGGGGCTACACCTTC. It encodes CASSSGTGGYTF. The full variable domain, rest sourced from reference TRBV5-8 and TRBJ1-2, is EAGVTQSPTHLIKTRGQQATLRCSPISGHTSVYWYQQALGLGLQFLLWYDEGEERNRGNFPPRFSGRQFPNYSSELNVNALELEDSALYLCASSSGTGGYTFGSGTRLTVV.